A single sample is the source of the 27 T cell receptor beta chains below, sequenced in a study of human T cells and chemical hapten exposure. Time point given: patch test 1, 2 weeks after DPC sensitization. As to treatment: therapeutic diphenylcyclopropenone sensitization with weekly scalp DPC. TCRdb reprocessed the RACE reads via MiXCR and lists one record per CDR3 protein. Of about 340,000 distinct CDR3 sequences in the sample, 6% to 8.5% were seen once. This specimen consisted of whole blood, obtained in connection with sensitization to the hapten diphenylcyclopropenone (DPC). Every receptor here comes from a woman between 18 and 29 years old with alopecia areata. Some clones in this sample may be carry-over from other donors' samples.

This clonotype was counted at least ten times. The chain carries TRBV28 and TRBJ2-7, with D perhaps TRBD2 (5 bases). The CDR3 length is 10 residues. The germline V gene has CDR1 MDHEN and CDR2 SYDVKM. V shed 8 bases and J shed 7 bases, with 9 bases lying between them. The CDR3 region has the DNA TGTGCCAGCGGGCCGGGGGAGCAGTACTTC. Translation: CASGPGEQYF.

This clonotype appeared many times. This sequence joins TRBV7-9 and TRBJ2-1; 9 positions agree with TRBD2. The V segment lost 1 base and the J segment 7 bases; nucleotides outside the gene matches: 5. The CDR3 length is 15 residues. Germline V lookup: CDR1 SEHNR, CDR2 FQNEAQ (reference sequence). CDR3 nucleotide sequence: TGTGCCAGCAGCTTAGTGGCGGGGGGGAGAAATGAGCAGTTCTTC. Its protein is CASSLVAGGRNEQFF.

In this sample, this clonotype turned up a few times. The chain carries TRBV12-3 or TRBV12-4 and TRBJ2-7, with TRBD1 identical over 11 bases. The CDR3 spans 16 residues. Losses at the gene ends were 1 base for V and 5 bases for J; bases not matched to a gene: 7. The CDR3 region is CASSLGPGQGVNEQYF. DNA for the CDR3: TGTGCCAGCAGTTTAGGACCGGGACAGGGGGTCAACGAGCAGTACTTC.

This clonotype was recorded at least ten times. V gene TRBV7-3 combines with J gene TRBJ2-5; a possible D gene is TRBD2 (5 bases). Germline lookup yields CDR1 SGHTA and CDR2 FQGTGA. The CDR3 covers 15 residues. Trimming shortened V by 2 bases and J by 2 bases, and 12 bases separated the two germline ends. CDR3 loop: CASSLGRPGQETQYF. CDR3 DNA: TGTGCCAGCAGCTTAGGTAGACCGGGACAAGAGACCCAGTACTTC. Full variable domain (remainder filled in from reference TRBV7-3 and TRBJ2-5): GAGVSQTPSNKVTEKGKYVELRCDPISGHTALYWYRQSLGQGPEFLIYFQGTGAADDSGLPNDRFFAVRPEGSVSTLKIQRTERGDSAVYLCASSLGRPGQETQYFGPGTRLLVL.

This clonotype was seen repeatedly, ten times or more. The rearrangement joins TRBV11-1 to TRBJ2-7; a weak D match, TRBD1 (6 bases). The CDR3 is 14 residues long. The V end was cut by 4 bases, the J end by 0 bases, with 10 bases between. Germline V gene lookup returns CDR1 SGHAT and CDR2 FQDESV (reference sequence). The DNA of the CDR3 is TGTGCCAGCAGCTCACAGGGAAGCTCCTACGAGCAGTACTTC. Protein: CASSSQGSSYEQYF.

This clonotype was seen only a few times. The J gene is TRBJ2-7, the V gene TRBV9; 7 bases map to TRBD1. The CDR3 spans 14 residues. CDR1 is SGDLS, CDR2 YYNGEE, per germline. The V gene end was trimmed by 1 base and the J gene end by 6 bases; junction bases not matched to a gene: 7. CDR3 coding DNA: TGTGCCAGCAGCGTAACAGGGGACCCTGGCGAGCAGTACTTC. Translated, it gives CASSVTGDPGEQYF.

This clonotype was seen repeatedly, ten times or more. This chain connects TRBV5-6 to TRBJ2-3; D unclear. In germline, CDR1 is SGHDT, CDR2 YYEEEE. The V gene lost 0 bases and the J gene lost 6 bases, with 8 bases spanning the gap. The length of the CDR3 is 13 residues. As DNA, the CDR3 is TGTGCCAGCAGCTTGGCTACTGTCGATACGCAGTATTTT. This gives the protein CASSLATVDTQYF.

This clonotype was seen at least ten times. The chain joins TRBV6-1 to TRBJ2-3, with 13 nucleotides matching TRBD2. V lost 5 bases to trimming and J lost 4 bases; unmatched junction nucleotides: 6. Germline assignment: CDR1 MNHNS and CDR2 SASEGT. CDR3 length equals 16 residues. The CDR3 here is CASSKLAGGPADTQYF. The CDR3 coding sequence is TGTGCCAGCAGTAAACTAGCGGGGGGGCCGGCAGATACGCAGTATTTT.

The chain is built from TRBV5-4 and TRBJ1-1; 10 positions agree with TRBD1. From germline, CDR1 is SGHNT and CDR2 YYREEE (reference sequence). Trimming took 3 bases from V and 6 from J; bases not matched to a gene: 14. The CDR3 covers 17 residues. The CDR3 reads CASSSFDRGPSRSEAFF. The CDR3 DNA sequence: TGTGCCAGCAGCTCCTTTGACAGGGGGCCGTCGAGGTCTGAAGCTTTCTTT.

This clonotype was picked up a small number of times. The chain uses TRBV27 and TRBJ1-5; D is unclear. The CDR3 spans 13 residues. Deletions cut 3 bases from V and 7 bases from J, with 10 bases between. CDR1 and CDR2 (germline): MNHEY, SMNVEV (reference sequence). CDR3 DNA: TGTGCCAGCAGTTTCAAGGGTGGCCAGCCCCAGCATTTT. This sequence encodes CASSFKGGQPQHF.

The chain combines TRBV12-3 or TRBV12-4 with TRBJ2-7; TRBD2 agrees at 10 bases. V shed 7 bases and J 0 bases; nucleotides not matched to a gene: 6. The CDR3 spans 15 residues. For the CDR3, the DNA is TGTGCCAGCACCTTAGCGGGGGGAGGCTCCTACGAGCAGTACTTC. This codes for CASTLAGGGSYEQYF.

This chain connects TRBV6-2 or TRBV6-3 to TRBJ2-3; 8 bases align to TRBD2. V was clipped by 7 bases and J by 2 bases; unmatched bases: 11. The germline V gene has CDR1 MNHEY and CDR2 SVGEGT. CDR3 length: 16 amino acids. The CDR3 region is CASNHPGAGATDTQYF. The CDR3 nucleotides are TGTGCCAGCAATCACCCGGGAGCGGGGGCCACAGATACGCAGTATTTT.

This clonotype was counted only a few times. The chain couples TRBV10-3 to TRBJ2-3; 7 bases line up with TRBD2. The CDR3 runs to 14 residues. CDR1 and CDR2 from the germline V gene are ENHRY and SYGVKD. Losses at the gene ends were 11 bases for V and 2 bases for J; bases not matched to a gene: 10. CDR3 nucleotides: TGTGCCCTCCGGGCTAGCGGCATCACAGATACGCAGTATTTT. Translated: CALRASGITDTQYF.

This clonotype has ten or more counts. V gene TRBV11-2 combines with J gene TRBJ1-6; D remains unclear. The CDR3 loop spans 15 amino acids. The germline V and J ends were trimmed by 5 bases and 0 bases, with 8 bases remaining between them. Per the germline V gene, CDR1 is SGHAT and CDR2 is FQNNGV. DNA for the CDR3: TGTGCCAGCAGCGCACAGAGCTCCTATAATTCACCCCTCCACTTT. Its translation is CASSAQSSYNSPLHF.

This clonotype has a handful of counts. This chain links TRBV5-1 with TRBJ2-6, with 7 bases that match TRBD1. There are 16 residues in the CDR3. V lost 5 bases to trimming and J lost 0 bases; unmatched junction nucleotides: 5. Germline CDR1 is SGHRS and CDR2 is YFSETQ. CDR3 residues: CASRLTGNSGANVLTF. The CDR3 DNA sequence: TGCGCCAGCAGGTTGACAGGGAACTCTGGGGCCAACGTCCTGACTTTC.

This clonotype occurred many times. The junction departs from the called germline gene at one end, perhaps through a read error. The chain recombines TRBV3-1 with TRBJ2-7; D gene ambiguous. The CDR3 spans 13 residues. The V gene's germline CDR1 is LGHDT and CDR2 YNNKEL (reference sequence). The CDR3 nucleotides are TGCGCCAGCAGCCAAGGTGTGTCCTACGAGCAGTACTTC. Protein: CASSQGVSYEQYF.

The chain recombines TRBV6-1 with TRBJ1-6, with D unclear. V was cut by 2 bases and J by 10 bases, with 9 bases left in between. The CDR3 spans 13 residues. Germline V gene lookup returns CDR1 MNHNS and CDR2 SASEGT. CDR3 DNA: TGTGCCAGCAGTGAAAAGCCAGAGTCACCCCTCCACTTT. Encoded protein: CASSEKPESPLHF.

The CDR3 sequence: CASSWGTLRGTDTQYF. Here the CDR3 DNA reads TGTGCCAGCAGCTGGGGCACTTTGCGGGGGACAGATACGCAGTATTTT. V usage is TRBV5-6 and J usage is TRBJ2-3; 7 bases are a match to TRBD2. J was trimmed by 3 bases and V by 3 bases; bases with no gene match: 10. The length of the CDR3 is 16 residues. Per the germline V gene, CDR1 is SGHDT and CDR2 is YYEEEE.

This clonotype was counted ten times or more. V and J are TRBV6-2 or TRBV6-3 and TRBJ1-5; 8 nucleotides line up with TRBD1. V lost 5 bases and J lost 10; bases outside the gene matches: 13. Per germline, CDR1 MNHEY and CDR2 SVGEGT. The CDR3 covers 15 residues. The CDR3 loop is CASSHRPGQENPQHF. In nucleotides, the CDR3 is TGTGCCAGCAGTCACCGACCGGGACAGGAGAACCCCCAGCATTTT.

This clonotype was seen repeatedly, ten times or more. The rearrangement uses TRBV27 and TRBJ1-6; D ambiguous. V was clipped by 6 bases and J by 5 bases, with 5 bases between them. Germline V CDR1 and CDR2: MNHEY, SMNVEV (reference sequence). CDR3 length equals 12 residues. The CDR3 sequence: CASSFNNSPLHF. CDR3 nucleotide sequence: TGTGCCAGCAGCTTTAATAATTCACCCCTCCACTTT.

In this sample, this clonotype turned up a few times. The chain uses TRBV6-5 and TRBJ1-5; TRBD1 matches 10 bases. V shed 5 bases and J 3 bases; nucleotides not matched to a gene: 4. CDR3 length equals 15 residues. From germline, CDR1 is MNHEY and CDR2 SVGAGI. The CDR3 nucleotides are TGTGCCAGCAGTCCGACAGGGGGCTTCAATCAGCCCCAGCATTTT. This encodes CASSPTGGFNQPQHF.

V is TRBV2 and J is TRBJ1-2; D gene ambiguous. This CDR3 is 13 amino acids long. The V end was cut by 1 base, the J end by 0 bases, with 3 bases between. Germline CDR1 reads SNHLY; CDR2 reads FYNNEI. Written as DNA, the CDR3 is TGTGCCAGCAGTGAAGGTCCTAACTATGGCTACACCTTC. Protein sequence: CASSEGPNYGYTF.

The V and J genes are TRBV4-3 and TRBJ2-2, with D tentatively TRBD2 (5 bases). Germline V gives CDR1 LGHNA, CDR2 YSLEER. The CDR3 has 15 residues. V was pared by 3 bases and J by 1 base, with 9 bases between. The CDR3 coding sequence is TGCGCCAGCAGCCACAGTGGACTGAACACCGGGGAGCTGTTTTTT. Amino acids: CASSHSGLNTGELFF.

There are many counts of this clonotype. This chain connects TRBV6-2 or TRBV6-3 to TRBJ2-2; D might be TRBD1 (6 bases). Trimming took off 5 bases at V and 4 bases at J, with 11 bases between the two ends. The CDR3 is made up of 14 amino acids. CDR1 is MNHEY, CDR2 SVGEGT, per germline. The CDR3 nucleotides are TGTGCCAGCAGTCCGGGACAAGGCACCGGGGAGCTGTTTTTT. Encoded protein: CASSPGQGTGELFF.

The V and J genes are TRBV6-5 and TRBJ1-2; D may be TRBD1 (6 bases). V lost 5 bases and J lost 2, with 12 bases in between. This CDR3 is 14 amino acids long. Germline CDR1 MNHEY, CDR2 SVGAGI. CDR3: CASSPPGVNYGYTF. CDR3 coding DNA: TGTGCCAGCAGTCCCCCAGGGGTCAACTATGGCTACACCTTC.

The V call is TRBV7-9, the J call TRBJ2-1, with 13 bases aligning to TRBD2. With 5 bases clipped from V and 5 bases from J, the junction kept 6 bases outside the gene matches. The germline gives CDR1 SEHNR, CDR2 FQNEAQ (reference sequence). The CDR3 runs to 16 residues. The CDR3 protein is CASSTRLAGGNNEQFF. As DNA, the CDR3 is TGTGCCAGCAGCACCCGACTAGCGGGGGGAAACAATGAGCAGTTCTTC.

This clonotype has only a few counts. The DNA of the CDR3 is TGTGCCAGCAGCCCAAGACTGGCAGATACGCAGTATTTT. Translation: CASSPRLADTQYF. This chain joins TRBV9 and TRBJ2-3, with unresolved D. The CDR3 sequence is 13 residues long. Germline lookup yields CDR1 SGDLS and CDR2 YYNGEE. Trimming cost V 4 bases and J 4 bases, with 10 bases left between them.